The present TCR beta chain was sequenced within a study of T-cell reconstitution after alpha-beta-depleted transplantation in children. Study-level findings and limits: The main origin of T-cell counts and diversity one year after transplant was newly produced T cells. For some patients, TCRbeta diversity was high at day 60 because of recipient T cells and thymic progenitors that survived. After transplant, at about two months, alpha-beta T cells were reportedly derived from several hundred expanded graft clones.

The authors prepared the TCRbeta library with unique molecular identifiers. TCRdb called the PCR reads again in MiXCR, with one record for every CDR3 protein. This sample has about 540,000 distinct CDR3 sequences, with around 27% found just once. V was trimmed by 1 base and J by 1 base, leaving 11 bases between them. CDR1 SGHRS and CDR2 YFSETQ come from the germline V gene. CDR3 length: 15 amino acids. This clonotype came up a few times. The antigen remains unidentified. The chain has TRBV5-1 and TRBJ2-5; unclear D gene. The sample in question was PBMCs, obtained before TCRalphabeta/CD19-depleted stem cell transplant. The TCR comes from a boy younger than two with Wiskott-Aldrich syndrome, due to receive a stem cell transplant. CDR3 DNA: TGCGCCAGCAGCTTGCTTTTCGGCGGCCAAGAGACCCAGTACTTC. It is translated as CASSLLFGGQETQYF.